This entry is about one TCR beta chain. The entry originates in a study of CD8+CD57+ T cells in acquired aplastic anemia. For CDR3 and TCR beta VDJ profiling, genomic DNA was the template used. Each CDR3 protein gets one entry after TCRdb re-called the reads with MiXCR. The table has roughly 180,000 distinct CDR3 sequences, under 70% seen once; the top ten hold around 46%. The germline CDR1 and CDR2 sequences are SGHTA and FQGNSA. The V gene end was trimmed by 5 bases and the J gene end by 7 bases; junction bases not matched to a gene: 7. This CDR3 is 13 amino acids long. The TCR sequence derives from a human donor with severe aplastic anemia or a healthy control (not recorded which). V gene TRBV7-2 combines with J gene TRBJ1-2; TRBD1 matches at 7 bases. Sequenced input: sorted CD4+, CD8+, or CD8+CD57+ T cells (not recorded which) from PBMCs. CDR3 sequence (DNA): TGTGCCAGCAGCCCGCGGACAGGCAGTGGCTACACCTTC. It specifies CASSPRTGSGYTF.